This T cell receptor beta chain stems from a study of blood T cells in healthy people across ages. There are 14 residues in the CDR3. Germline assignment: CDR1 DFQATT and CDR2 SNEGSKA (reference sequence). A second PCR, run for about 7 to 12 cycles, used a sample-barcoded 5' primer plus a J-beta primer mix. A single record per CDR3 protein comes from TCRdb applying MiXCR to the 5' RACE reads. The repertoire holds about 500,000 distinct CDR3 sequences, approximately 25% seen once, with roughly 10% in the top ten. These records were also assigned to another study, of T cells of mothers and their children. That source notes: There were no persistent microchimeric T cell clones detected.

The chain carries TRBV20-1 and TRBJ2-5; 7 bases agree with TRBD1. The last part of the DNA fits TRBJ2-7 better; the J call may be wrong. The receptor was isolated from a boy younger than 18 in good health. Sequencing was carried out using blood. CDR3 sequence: CSARDIDRDYEQYF. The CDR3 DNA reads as TGCAGTGCTAGAGATATCGACAGGGACTACGAGCAGTACTTC.